The 15 T cell receptor beta chains below were found in one sample sequenced in a study of cytomegalovirus exposure and HLA in healthy donors listed by TCRdb under 2017. Library preparation employed the immunoSEQ multiplex PCR assay. For the multiplex PCR, a mixture combining 60 forward primers for TCR Vbeta segments and 13 reverse primers for TCR Jbeta segments was used. TCRdb limited this immuneACCESS table to in-frame rearrangements with V and J called. A share of clones is missing; checked studies link under half to unresolved V genes, and the rest is unexplained. The sample records about 190,000 clones, 75% to 85% of which are singletons. About 1.9% of the sample goes to the ten largest clones. The sequenced sample consisted of PBMCs. The receptors were gathered from a woman younger than 35 in good health and CMV-seropositive.

J is TRBJ1-2 and V is TRBV19; D is unclear. Germline CDR1 LNHDA, CDR2 SQIVND (reference sequence). The V end was cut by 5 bases, the J end by 8 bases, with 15 bases between. The CDR3 extends over 13 amino acids. DNA of the CDR3: TGTGCCAGTAGTTCCGGGCCCACGGGGGGCTACACCTTC. Amino acids: CASSSGPTGGYTF.

This rearrangement joins TRBV11-3 to TRBJ2-6; D unresolved. Per germline, CDR1 SGHNT and CDR2 YENEEA. CDR3 length: 15 residues. Deletions cut 1 base from V and 4 bases from J, with 8 bases between. CDR3 sequence (DNA): TGTGCCAGCAGCTTAGTCGGCAGGGGGGCCAACGTCCTGACTTTC. This codes for CASSLVGRGANVLTF. Complete variable domain (other parts from reference TRBV11-3 and TRBJ2-6): EAGVVQSPRYKIIEKKQPVAFWCNPISGHNTLYWYLQNLGQGPELLIRYENEEAVDDSQLPKDRFSAERLKGVDSTLKIQPAELGDSAVYLCASSLVGRGANVLTFGAGSRLTVL.

The chain joins TRBV7-9 to TRBJ1-5; D not certain. CDR1 is SEHNR, CDR2 FQNEAQ, per germline (reference sequence). V lost 3 bases and J 4 bases, leaving 10 bases between the germline ends. The CDR3 is 14 residues long. DNA of the CDR3: TGTGCCAGCAGCTTGGGCAGTCTAAATCAGCCCCAGCATTTT. It specifies CASSLGSLNQPQHF.

This clone came up once. The junction does not match germline at one end; this may be a read error. This rearrangement joins TRBV19 to TRBJ2-6; 8 nucleotides match TRBD2. The CDR3 totals 18 residues. Germline V gives CDR1 LNHDA, CDR2 SQIVND (reference sequence). CDR3 DNA: TGTGCCAGTAGCCGTAGGAGCGGGGGAAGGGCTGGGGCCAACGGCCTGACTTTC. This codes for CASSRRSGGRAGANGLTF.

The rearrangement joins TRBV5-6 to TRBJ2-3, with 7 bases identical to TRBD1. Germline CDR1 SGHDT, CDR2 YYEEEE. This CDR3 is 14 amino acids long. The trim removed 7 bases at V and 2 bases at J, leaving 7 bases unmatched. As DNA, the CDR3 is TGTGCCAGCTCACAGGGGATTTCCACAGATACGCAGTATTTT. Amino acid sequence: CASSQGISTDTQYF.

This rearrangement joins TRBV9 to TRBJ1-6, with 7 bases lining up with TRBD1. The CDR3 has 17 residues. CDR1 and CDR2 from the germline V gene are SGDLS and YYNGEE. The junction had 10 bases not matched to a gene; V was cut back by 3 bases and J by 4 bases. CDR3 nucleotide sequence: TGTGCCAGCAGCGGGGCCGGGACAGTGTATTATAATTCACCCCTCCACTTT. Its translation: CASSGAGTVYYNSPLHF. Together with reference TRBV9 and TRBJ1-6, the CDR3 gives the full variable domain: DSGVTQTPKHLITATGQRVTLRCSPRSGDLSVYWYQQSLDQGLQFLIQYYNGEERAKGNILERFSAQQFPDLHSELNLSSLELGDSALYFCASSGAGTVYYNSPLHFGNGTRLTVT.

This clone was detected only a few times. The chain employs TRBV12-5 and TRBJ2-2; 7 nucleotides agree with TRBD1. CDR1 LGHNT and CDR2 FRNRAP come from the germline V gene. CDR3 length equals 16 residues. V dropped 5 bases and J dropped 1; count of bases not matched to a gene: 7. The DNA for the CDR3 is TGTGCTAGTGGTCCCCTCAGGGGGAGGAACACCGGGGAGCTGTTTTTT. Amino acid sequence: CASGPLRGRNTGELFF.

The rearrangement joins TRBV30 to TRBJ2-5, with D unresolved. Germline assignment: CDR1 GTSNPN and CDR2 SVGIG (reference sequence). CDR3 length: 15 residues. V was pared by 0 bases and J by 0 bases, with 11 bases between. CDR3 protein: CAWSVLQKYQETQYF. The CDR3 nucleotides read TGTGCCTGGAGTGTATTACAGAAATACCAAGAGACCCAGTACTTC.

This chain connects TRBV27 to TRBJ2-2, with TRBD2 matching over 11 bases. The CDR3 runs 17 residues. V gave up 11 bases and J gave up 2 bases; unmatched junction bases: 13. CDR1 is MNHEY, CDR2 SMNVEV, per germline (reference sequence). CDR3: CASQFRLAGTNTGELFF. Written as DNA, the CDR3 is TGTGCCTCCCAATTTCGACTAGCGGGGACTAACACCGGGGAGCTGTTTTTT.

This clone has a handful of counts. This chain links TRBV11-1 with TRBJ2-3; TRBD1 matches 11 bases. V gave up 5 bases and J gave up 6 bases; unmatched junction bases: 7. The CDR3 has 15 amino acids. CDR1 is SGHAT and CDR2 is FQDESV in the germline V gene (reference sequence). CDR3 amino acids: CASSRGQGDADTQYF. CDR3 in DNA: TGTGCCAGCAGCCGGGGACAGGGGGACGCGGATACGCAGTATTTT.

V gene TRBV6-1 combines with J gene TRBJ1-1; TRBD1 might be the D (5 bases). Trimming took off 4 bases at V and 10 bases at J, with 22 bases between the two ends. CDR3 size: 15 residues. Germline CDR1 MNHNS, CDR2 SASEGT. This CDR3 is CASSAGLDVGGTAFF. CDR3 in DNA: TGTGCCAGCAGTGCGGGTCTAGATGTCGGGGGGACAGCTTTCTTT.

The J gene is TRBJ2-1, the V gene TRBV11-2, with D unresolved. CDR3 size: 17 residues. V gave up 3 bases and J gave up 3 bases, with 18 bases separating them. CDR1 and CDR2 (germline): SGHAT, FQNNGV. CDR3 sequence: CASSFDNRPAYYNEQFF. In nucleotides, the CDR3 is TGTGCCAGCAGCTTCGACAACCGGCCAGCCTACTACAATGAGCAGTTCTTC.

This clone was counted once. V usage is TRBV19 and J usage is TRBJ2-5, with D perhaps TRBD1 (5 bases). The germline V and J ends were trimmed by 2 bases and 4 bases, with 14 bases remaining between them. CDR1 and CDR2 (germline): LNHDA, SQIVND (reference sequence). There are 15 residues in the CDR3. CDR3 bases: TGTGCCAGTAGTATAAAAGGGGATAGTATAGAGACCCAGTACTTC. This gives the protein CASSIKGDSIETQYF.

This clone was observed a few times. The rearrangement joins TRBV9 to TRBJ2-1; D is possibly TRBD1 (6 bases). Germline V lookup: CDR1 SGDLS, CDR2 YYNGEE. V shed 4 bases and J shed 3 bases, with 14 bases lying between them. The CDR3 has 15 amino acids. In DNA, the CDR3 is TGTGCCAGCAGCCCAGGGTGGACAGACTACAATGAGCAGTTCTTC. It yields the protein CASSPGWTDYNEQFF. The full variable domain, rest sourced from reference TRBV9 and TRBJ2-1, is DSGVTQTPKHLITATGQRVTLRCSPRSGDLSVYWYQQSLDQGLQFLIQYYNGEERAKGNILERFSAQQFPDLHSELNLSSLELGDSALYFCASSPGWTDYNEQFFGPGTRLTVL.

The V gene is TRBV7-7, the J gene TRBJ1-6; a weak D match, TRBD1 (6 bases). The CDR3 covers 13 residues. Per germline, CDR1 SSHAT and CDR2 FNYEAQ (reference sequence). V was trimmed by 8 bases and J by 7 bases, leaving 12 bases between them. The CDR3 is CASSTGLNSPLHF. DNA of the CDR3: TGTGCCAGCTCCACAGGGTTGAATTCACCCCTCCACTTT. Supplemented by reference TRBV7-7 and TRBJ1-6, the full variable domain reads GAGVSQSPRYKVTKRGQDVTLRCDPISSHATLYWYQQALGQGPEFLTYFNYEAQPDKSGLPSDRFSAERPEGSISTLTIQRTEQRDSAMYRCASSTGLNSPLHFGNGTRLTVT.